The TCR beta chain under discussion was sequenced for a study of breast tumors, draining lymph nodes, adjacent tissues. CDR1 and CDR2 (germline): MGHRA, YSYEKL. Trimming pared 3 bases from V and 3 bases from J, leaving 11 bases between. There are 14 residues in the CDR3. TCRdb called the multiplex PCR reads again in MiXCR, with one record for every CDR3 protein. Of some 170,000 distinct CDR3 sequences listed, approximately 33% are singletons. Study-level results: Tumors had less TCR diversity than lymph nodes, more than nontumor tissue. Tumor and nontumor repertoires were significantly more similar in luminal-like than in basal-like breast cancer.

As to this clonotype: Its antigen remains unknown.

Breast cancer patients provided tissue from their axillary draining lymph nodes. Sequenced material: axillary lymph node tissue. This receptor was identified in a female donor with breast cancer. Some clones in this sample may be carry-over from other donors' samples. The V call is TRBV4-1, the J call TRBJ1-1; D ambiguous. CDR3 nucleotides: TGCGCCAGCAGCCACCCTGGGGTTGACACTGAAGCTTTCTTT. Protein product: CASSHPGVDTEAFF.